The 27 T cell receptor beta chains below come from one sample, sequenced in a study of blood T cells in healthy people across ages. With a J-beta primer mix and a sample-barcoded 5' primer, a second PCR ran about 7 to 12 cycles. One entry per CDR3 protein results from TCRdb running MiXCR on the 5' RACE reads. The sample includes 1.6 million or so distinct CDR3 sequences, 30% to 35% of them seen just once. Sequenced: blood. The receptors stem from a woman younger than 45 in good health.

A note on this clonotype: One junction end disagrees with the germline gene, perhaps due to a read error. J is TRBJ2-7 and V is TRBV7-9; 7 nucleotides agree with TRBD1. Germline V CDR1 and CDR2: SEHNR, FQNEAQ (reference sequence). The CDR3 spans 14 residues. CDR3 residues: CASSSNRDSHEQYF. The CDR3 DNA is TGTGCTAGCAGCTCCAACCGGGACAGCCACGAGCAGTACTTC.

The rearrangement joins TRBV6-1 to TRBJ2-1; tentatively, D is TRBD2 (5 bases). This CDR3 is built from 16 residues. CDR1 is MNHNS, CDR2 SASEGT, per germline. V gave up 2 bases and J gave up 10 bases, with 21 bases separating them. The CDR3 nucleotides are TGTGCCAGCAGTGAACGGGGTAGCAATGCCCGGCGGGAGCAGTTCTTC. Translated: CASSERGSNARREQFF.

In this sample, this clonotype turned up a few times. This rearrangement joins TRBV15 to TRBJ2-1, with D uncertain. The V end lost 1 base, the J end lost 3 bases, and 7 bases lay between the germline ends. This CDR3 comprises 14 residues. Germline assignment: CDR1 LNHNV and CDR2 YYDKDF (reference sequence). CDR3 nucleotide sequence: TGTGCCACCAGCAGAGTCAGCGACTACAATGAGCAGTTCTTC. Amino acid sequence: CATSRVSDYNEQFF.

The chain employs TRBV3-1 and TRBJ2-7; perhaps TRBD2 as D (7 bases). This CDR3 comprises 15 residues. V dropped 4 bases and J dropped 3 bases, with 16 bases sitting between them. The germline gives CDR1 LGHDT, CDR2 YNNKEL (reference sequence). This CDR3 is CASSLRGREDYEQYF. CDR3 DNA sequence: TGTGCCAGCAGCCTAAGGGGGAGGGAAGACTACGAGCAGTACTTC.

In its sample, this clonotype was seen a few times. The chain links TRBV28 to TRBJ2-1, with unresolved D. Trimming removed 7 bases from V and 5 bases from J, with 12 bases in between. Germline-derived CDR1 and CDR2 are MDHEN and SYDVKM. The CDR3 sequence is 13 residues long. CDR3 region: CASTNTPDNEQFF. The CDR3 DNA sequence: TGTGCCAGCACAAATACCCCCGACAATGAGCAGTTCTTC.

This clonotype has just a few counts. The chain joins TRBV12-3 or TRBV12-4 to TRBJ2-3, with TRBD2 matching over 8 bases. The CDR3 consists of 15 residues. Trimming removed 6 bases from V and 5 bases from J; junction bases left unmatched: 10. Here the CDR3 reads CASSPSGSRGDTQYF. CDR3 sequence (DNA): TGTGCCAGCAGCCCCAGCGGGAGCCGCGGAGATACGCAGTATTTT.

The chain uses TRBV9 and TRBJ1-3; no clear D. V lost 0 bases and J 0 bases, leaving 7 bases between the germline ends. The length of the CDR3 is 15 residues. Germline V gene data show CDR1 as SGDLS and CDR2 as YYNGEE. The CDR3 nucleotides are TGTGCCAGCAGCGTAGAGGCATCCTCTGGAAACACCATATATTTT. Protein: CASSVEASSGNTIYF.

The V call is TRBV6-6, the J call TRBJ1-1; possible D gene TRBD1, 6 bases. The V end lost 0 bases, the J end lost 4 bases, and 15 bases lay between the germline ends. Germline V gene sequence: CDR1 MNHNY, CDR2 SVGAGI (reference sequence). The CDR3 spans 16 residues. The CDR3 sequence: CASSYSKGGQGTEAFF. The CDR3 DNA sequence: TGTGCCAGCAGTTACTCGAAGGGGGGGCAGGGCACTGAAGCTTTCTTT.

This clonotype was picked up a small number of times. V usage is TRBV5-1 and J usage is TRBJ2-1, with unresolved D. This CDR3 is built from 14 residues. V was cut by 0 bases and J by 8 bases, with 12 bases left in between. CDR1 and CDR2 (germline): SGHRS, YFSETQ. The CDR3 loop reads CASSLEGRYDEQFF. DNA for the CDR3: TGCGCCAGCAGCTTGGAAGGCCGTTATGATGAGCAGTTCTTC. The full variable domain, completed using reference TRBV5-1 and TRBJ2-1, is KAGVTQTPRYLIKTRGQQVTLSCSPISGHRSVSWYQQTPGQGLQFLFEYFSETQRNKGNFPGRFSGRQFSNSRSEMNVSTLELGDSALYLCASSLEGRYDEQFFGPGTRLTVL.

This clonotype was seen a handful of times. The genes are TRBV29-1 and TRBJ2-7, with 10 nucleotides matching TRBD1. The V gene's germline CDR1 is SQVTM and CDR2 ANQGSEA. CDR3 length equals 14 residues. V trimming: 6 bases; J trimming: 7 bases; junction bases outside the gene matches: 12. CDR3 sequence reads: CSVAGTGVLGEQYF. In nucleotides, the CDR3 is TGCAGCGTAGCCGGGACAGGGGTATTGGGGGAGCAGTACTTC.

A note on this clonotype: At one of its ends the junction is not consistent with the germline gene, which may arise from a read error. The rearrangement links TRBV5-1 to TRBJ2-1; no firm D call. Germline CDR1 SGHRS, CDR2 YFSETQ. The CDR3 spans 12 residues. CDR3 protein: CASSSIYNERFF. In DNA, the CDR3 is TGCGCCAGCAGCTCTATATACAATGAGCGGTTCTTC. The entire variable domain, with the rest obtained from reference TRBV5-1 and TRBJ2-1, is as follows: KAGVTQTPRYLIKTRGQQVTLSCSPISGHRSVSWYQQTPGQGLQFLFEYFSETQRNKGNFPGRFSGRQFSNSRSEMNVSTLELGDSALYLCASSSIYNERFFGPGTRLTVL.

Comment on this clonotype: One junction end disagrees with the germline gene, perhaps due to a read error. The chain employs TRBV6-5 and TRBJ1-4; 8 bases fit TRBD1. The germline CDR1 and CDR2 sequences are MNHEY and SVGAGI. This CDR3 has 15 amino acids. The CDR3 DNA is TGTGCCAGCAGTAGAGGACAGGGTAAGCATGAAAAACGGTTTTTT. It yields the protein CASSRGQGKHEKRFF.

This clonotype appeared once. This chain uses TRBV28 with TRBJ1-1; weak D call: TRBD1 (6 bases). V lost 2 bases to trimming and J lost 8 bases, with 18 bases between them. The CDR3 consists of 15 residues. Per the germline V gene, CDR1 is MDHEN and CDR2 is SYDVKM. The CDR3 sequence: CASSLAGVEPREAFF. Here the CDR3 DNA reads TGTGCCAGCAGTTTAGCAGGGGTCGAACCCAGGGAAGCTTTCTTT.

The chain has TRBV18 and TRBJ2-5; unclear D gene. Trimming took off 3 bases at V and 3 bases at J, with 11 bases between the two ends. CDR1 and CDR2 from the germline V gene are KGHSH and LQKENI. This CDR3 comprises 14 residues. The CDR3 DNA follows: TGTGCCAGCTCACCCTCTTTTGGGAAAGAGACCCAGTACTTC. It encodes CASSPSFGKETQYF.

This clonotype was seen a few times. The chain uses TRBV27 and TRBJ2-2, with a possible D match to TRBD1 (5 bases). The V end was cut by 2 bases, the J end by 4 bases, with 8 bases between. The CDR3 has 14 residues. Germline CDR1 is MNHEY and CDR2 is SMNVEV (reference sequence). The DNA of the CDR3 is TGTGCCAGCAGTTTACTCCAGGGCACCGGGGAGCTGTTTTTT. Protein sequence: CASSLLQGTGELFF.

This clonotype was detected a few times. This chain links TRBV28 with TRBJ2-5, with D perhaps matching TRBD2 (6 bases). V lost 5 bases to trimming and J lost 3 bases, with 13 bases between them. Per germline, CDR1 MDHEN and CDR2 SYDVKM. The CDR3 has 14 amino acids. CDR3 bases: TGTGCCAGCAGTCGGGAGTGGGGGGAAGAGACCCAGTACTTC. Amino acid sequence: CASSREWGEETQYF.

This chain connects TRBV24-1 to TRBJ2-5; D perhaps matches TRBD1 (5 bases). Germline values: CDR1 KGHDR, CDR2 SFDVKD. V lost 5 bases and J lost 5, with 11 bases in between. The CDR3 consists of 13 residues. CDR3 region: CATSAGNGETQYF. The DNA for the CDR3 is TGTGCCACCAGTGCAGGGAACGGGGAGACCCAGTACTTC.

The V gene is TRBV15, the J gene TRBJ1-2; D not certain. This CDR3 is built from 14 residues. Trimming stripped 0 bases from V and 1 base from J, with 6 bases between. Germline V gives CDR1 LNHNV, CDR2 YYDKDF (reference sequence). The chain's CDR3 is CATSRDPLNYGYTF. The CDR3, as DNA: TGTGCCACCAGCAGAGATCCACTTAACTATGGCTACACCTTC.

The J gene is TRBJ1-2, the V gene TRBV20-1; no firm D call. V was trimmed by 1 base and J by 4 bases, leaving 10 bases between them. Looked up from germline, CDR1 is DFQATT and CDR2 is SNEGSKA (reference sequence). The CDR3 is 13 residues long. DNA of the CDR3: TGCAGTGCTAGAGTGGTCATTGGCTATGGCTACACCTTC. It encodes CSARVVIGYGYTF.

This clonotype was counted a few times. DNA for the CDR3: TGTGCCAGCAGCTTAGTTGTGGCACCCGGGCAGCCCCAGCATTTT. It translates to CASSLVVAPGQPQHF. The genes are TRBV7-9 and TRBJ1-5; no reliable D call. The germline V gene encodes CDR1 SEHNR and CDR2 FQNEAQ (reference sequence). The CDR3 spans 15 residues. Trimming stripped 1 base from V and 7 bases from J, with 14 bases between.

The rearrangement joins TRBV11-2 to TRBJ1-5; D gene uncertain. V lost 5 bases, J lost 2 bases, and 16 bases lay in between. Per germline, CDR1 SGHAT and CDR2 FQNNGV. The CDR3 covers 16 residues. CDR3 sequence reads: CASSPAESRGNQPQHF. CDR3 nucleotides: TGTGCCAGCAGCCCGGCCGAGAGTAGGGGCAATCAGCCCCAGCATTTT. The whole variable domain, remainder taken from reference TRBV11-2 and TRBJ1-5, is EAGVAQSPRYKIIEKRQSVAFWCNPISGHATLYWYQQILGQGPKLLIQFQNNGVVDDSQLPKDRFSAERLKGVDSTLKIQPAKLEDSAVYLCASSPAESRGNQPQHFGDGTRLSIL.

The rearrangement links TRBV6-1 to TRBJ2-1; D gene unclear. CDR3 size: 14 residues. V was pared by 6 bases and J by 6 bases, with 15 bases between. Germline loops: CDR1 MNHNS, CDR2 SASEGT. For the CDR3, the DNA is TGTGCCAGCAGCGATGGACCCGTGTCCAATGAGCAGTTCTTC. Its translation is CASSDGPVSNEQFF.

This clonotype occurred a few times. V usage is TRBV7-9 and J usage is TRBJ2-1; D is perhaps TRBD2 (7 bases). The CDR3 contains 15 residues. CDR1 is SEHNR, CDR2 FQNEAQ, per germline (reference sequence). Between the trimmed V and J ends, which lost 5 bases and 6 bases, there was a span of 17 bases. The CDR3 reads CASSPPRGAGNEQFF. The CDR3, as DNA: TGTGCCAGCAGCCCCCCCCGGGGGGCGGGCAATGAGCAGTTCTTC.

This clonotype was seen more than once but under ten times. This rearrangement joins TRBV11-2 to TRBJ2-7, with D maybe TRBD2 (6 bases). The CDR3 runs 14 residues. Germline V CDR1 and CDR2: SGHAT, FQNNGV. Trimming cost V 2 bases and J 0 bases, with 8 bases left between them. The CDR3 DNA is TGTGCCAGCAGCTTACAAGCGGGCTCCTACGAGCAGTACTTC. Translated: CASSLQAGSYEQYF.

A few counts support this clonotype. The V and J genes are TRBV4-1 and TRBJ2-3; D may be TRBD1 or TRBD2 (5 bases each). The germline V gene encodes CDR1 MGHRA and CDR2 YSYEKL. The CDR3 consists of 16 residues. The V end was cut by 2 bases, the J end by 2 bases, with 14 bases between. The CDR3 nucleotides read TGCGCCAGCAGCCAACCGGGACGCAAGCCCACAGATACGCAGTATTTT. Translated: CASSQPGRKPTDTQYF.

Notes on this clonotype: Since a much larger clone is just one base distant, this may be a read error. V usage is TRBV10-3 and J usage is TRBJ1-6, with D unresolved. This CDR3 region has 13 residues. V lost 7 bases to trimming and J lost 6 bases, with 10 bases between them. CDR1 is ENHRY, CDR2 SYGVKD, per germline. CDR3: CAINNAPNSPLHF. The CDR3 region has the DNA TGTGCCATCAATAACGCCCCTAATTCACCCCTCCACTTT.

This clonotype occurred a few times. V and J are TRBV12-3 or TRBV12-4 and TRBJ2-1; the match to TRBD2 covers 10 bases. The CDR3 has 18 amino acids. V was clipped by 3 bases and J by 3 bases; unmatched bases: 11. CDR3 in amino acids: CASSFLLAPSGGYNEQFF. In DNA, the CDR3 is TGTGCCAGCAGTTTCCTCCTCGCCCCTAGCGGGGGCTACAATGAGCAGTTCTTC.